This entry concerns a single TCR beta chain. Its antigen is not identified. This sample stems from a study of cytomegalovirus exposure and HLA in healthy donors. As for the study in general: Both the roughly 120 validation repertoires and the roughly 620 first-cohort repertoires used the same platform, as reported by a later analysis. Notes on the study in general: Overall, roughly 150 TCR beta chains were annotated as cytomegalovirus-associated.

Only in-frame clones appear in the TCRdb table, and some are missing; sequencing was by immunoSEQ multiplex PCR. The sample carries about 88,000 clones, less than 90% recorded once. Donors came from a validation cohort of over a hundred subjects, distinct from the first 666-subject cohort. The V end lost 4 bases, the J end lost 8 bases, and 18 bases lay between the germline ends. The CDR3 sequence is 14 residues long. CDR1 is SGDLS, CDR2 YYNGEE, per germline. The chain couples TRBV9 to TRBJ1-2, with D tentatively TRBD1 (6 bases). This sequence originates from a woman younger than 35 in good health and CMV-seropositive. Sequencing input: PBMCs. CDR3 nucleotides: TGTGCCAGCAGCCAAATCCAGACAGGCGGAGGCTACACCTTC. Its translation: CASSQIQTGGGYTF.